The rows below give T cell receptor beta chains drawn from one sample of a study of beta chain features in type 1 diabetes. Profiled with immunoSEQ multiplex PCR; TCRdb holds only in-frame clones, not every one. This table has 250,000 to 350,000 clones, about 15% appearing once. Sequencing was done on a sample of central memory CD4+ T cells from blood. Receptors were obtained from a man aged 25-45 years in good health. The CDR3 runs from the conserved cysteine through the conserved F or W. D genes are given only for firm matches. The size of a clone is reported for some rows only, either as once, few or many, or as a class for expanded clones.

D	size	V	J	CDR3	DNA
TRBD2	NA	TRBV7-3	TRBJ2-1	CASSLGPETGTSIDNEQFF	TGTGCCAGCAGCTTGGGGCCCGAGACCGGGACTAGCATTGACAATGAGCAGTTCTTC
TRBD2	many	TRBV6-6	TRBJ2-7	CASSMTSGGYEQYF	TGTGCCAGCAGCATGACTAGCGGGGGGTACGAGCAGTACTTC
NA	NA	TRBV14	TRBJ2-1	CASSQDVGPDYNEQFF	TGTGCCAGCAGCCAAGATGTGGGACCGGACTACAATGAGCAGTTCTTC
NA	few	TRBV5-5	TRBJ2-6	CAQSRGPGANVLTF	TGTGCCCAGAGCAGGGGACCCGGGGCCAACGTCCTGACTTTC
TRBD2	few	TRBV18	TRBJ2-1	CASSPGTSGDNEQFF	TGTGCCAGCTCACCCGGGACTAGCGGTGACAATGAGCAGTTCTTC
NA	few	TRBV5-1	TRBJ1-6	CASSRIGGYNSPLHF	TGCGCCAGCAGCCGCATCGGGGGTTATAATTCACCCCTCCACTTT
TRBD1	many	TRBV19	TRBJ2-1	CATEHRGTYNEQFF	TGTGCCACAGAACACAGGGGAACCTACAATGAGCAGTTCTTC
NA	few	TRBV7-2	TRBJ1-2	CASSLGGRENGYTF	TGTGCCAGCAGCTTGGGCGGCCGAGAGAATGGCTACACCTTC
NA	NA	TRBV9	TRBJ2-1	CASSVGLSNKYNEQFF	TGTGCCAGCAGCGTAGGACTATCCAACAAGTACAATGAGCAGTTCTTC
TRBD2	NA	TRBV11-3	TRBJ2-3	CASSLSSSSLAGVGDTQYF	TGTGCCAGCAGCCTATCTTCATCATCCCTAGCGGGTGTGGGGGATACGCAGTATTTT
TRBD2	NA	TRBV27	TRBJ2-1	CASSLKRGPYNEQFF	TGTGCCAGCAGTCTCAAGCGGGGGCCATACAATGAGCAGTTCTTC
NA	few	TRBV7-2	TRBJ1-2	CASSQVRADDGYTF	TGTGCCAGCAGCCAGGTTCGGGCGGACGATGGCTACACCTTC
NA	NA	TRBV9	TRBJ2-1	CASSVGGGQSNEQFF	TGTGCCAGCAGCGTAGGGGGAGGACAGTCCAATGAGCAGTTCTTC